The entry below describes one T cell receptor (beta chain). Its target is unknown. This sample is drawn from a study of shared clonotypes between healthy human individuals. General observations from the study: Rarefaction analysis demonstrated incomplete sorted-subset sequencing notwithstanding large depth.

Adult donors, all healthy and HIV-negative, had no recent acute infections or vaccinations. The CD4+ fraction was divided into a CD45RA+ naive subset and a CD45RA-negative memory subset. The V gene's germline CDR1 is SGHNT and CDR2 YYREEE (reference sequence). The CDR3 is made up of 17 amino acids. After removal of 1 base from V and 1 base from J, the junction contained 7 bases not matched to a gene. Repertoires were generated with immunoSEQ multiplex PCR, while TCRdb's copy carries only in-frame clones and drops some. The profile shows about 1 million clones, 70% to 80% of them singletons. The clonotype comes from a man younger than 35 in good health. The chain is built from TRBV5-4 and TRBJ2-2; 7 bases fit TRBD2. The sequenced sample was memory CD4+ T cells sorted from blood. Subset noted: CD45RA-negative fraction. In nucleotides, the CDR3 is TGTGCCAGCAGCTTGTTGGGCGGGAGTAGGAACACCGGGGAGCTGTTTTTT. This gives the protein CASSLLGGSRNTGELFF.